This passage covers 14 T cell receptor beta chains from one sample sequenced in a study of human T cells and chemical hapten exposure. It was from unfractionated whole blood that total RNA was extracted. MiXCR, run by TCRdb on the 5' RACE reads, gives a single entry per CDR3 protein. In the table there are tens of thousands of distinct CDR3 sequences, roughly 15% of which are singletons. Receptors were obtained from a female donor in good health.

V gene TRBV12-3 or TRBV12-4 combines with J gene TRBJ1-3, with 8 bases aligning to TRBD1. The length of the CDR3 is 16 residues. V was clipped by 5 bases and J by 1 base; unmatched bases: 7. The CDR3 sequence: CASSRDRGRSGNTIYF. DNA of the CDR3: TGTGCCAGCAGTCGTGACAGGGGTCGTTCTGGAAACACCATATATTTT.

This clonotype showed up just a few times. The rearrangement links TRBV20-1 to TRBJ1-1; D call uncertain. The germline V gene has CDR1 DFQATT and CDR2 SNEGSKA (reference sequence). The CDR3 is made up of 12 amino acids. V was trimmed by 5 bases and J by 6 bases, leaving 13 bases between them. The DNA of the CDR3 is TGCAGTGCTGTTCCCGATCGGGCTGAAGCTTTCTTT. This codes for CSAVPDRAEAFF.

This clonotype has more than one count but fewer than ten. As DNA, the CDR3 is TGTGCCAGCAGCCAAAACAGGGGGCGGAACACTGAAGCTTTCTTT. Translated: CASSQNRGRNTEAFF. This rearrangement joins TRBV16 to TRBJ1-1; 9 bases are shared with TRBD1. This CDR3 spans 15 amino acids. V trimming: 2 bases; J trimming: 1 base; junction bases outside the gene matches: 2. Germline values: CDR1 KGHSY, CDR2 FQNENV.

This clonotype was observed a handful of times. The chain carries TRBV20-1 and TRBJ2-3; D not certain. The V gene lost 3 bases and the J gene lost 9 bases, with 10 bases spanning the gap. Germline CDR1 DFQATT, CDR2 SNEGSKA (reference sequence). The CDR3 has 11 amino acids. Here the CDR3 DNA reads TGCAGTGCTAGCCGGCAAGGGACGCAGTATTTT. Encoded protein: CSASRQGTQYF.

This clonotype was found a few times. The chain links TRBV29-1 to TRBJ2-1; TRBD2 matches at 12 bases. The CDR3 runs to 17 residues. Trimming at V came to 7 bases and at J to 4 bases, leaving 14 bases not matched to a gene. Germline CDR1 is SQVTM and CDR2 is ANQGSEA. CDR3 nucleotide sequence: TGCAGCGCCTCATCAAGCGGACTAGCGGGGAGGTACAATGAGCAGTTCTTC. It is translated as CSASSSGLAGRYNEQFF.

CDR3 DNA sequence: TGTGCCAGCAGCAAACTCAAACCGGGACAGACTCAGCCCCAGCATTTT. This translates into CASSKLKPGQTQPQHF. The chain links TRBV21-1 to TRBJ1-5; TRBD1 is the table's D call, not checked against the DNA. TRBV21-1 is designated a pseudogene. CDR3 length equals 16 residues.

In nucleotides, the CDR3 is TGCGCCATCGGGACAGGGAGCGACTACGAGCAGTACTTC. This gives the protein CAIGTGSDYEQYF. The chain joins TRBV10-2 to TRBJ2-7; 9 bases are a match to TRBD1. CDR1 WSHSY and CDR2 SAAADI come from the germline V gene. V was pared by 10 bases and J by 3 bases, with 7 bases of the junction left unmatched. The CDR3 sequence is 13 residues long.

The sample holds a few counts of this clonotype. V usage is TRBV19 and J usage is TRBJ1-1; D unclear. The length of the CDR3 is 15 residues. Germline V gene sequence: CDR1 LNHDA, CDR2 SQIVND (reference sequence). V lost 4 bases to trimming and J lost 1 base, with 13 bases between them. CDR3 sequence: CASSTSAVRNTEAFF. CDR3 coding DNA: TGTGCCAGTAGTACCTCAGCGGTCAGGAACACTGAAGCTTTCTTT.

Remarks on this clonotype: A much larger clone lies one base from this, so it may be a read error. The genes are TRBV28 and TRBJ1-2; possible D gene TRBD1, 5 bases. The germline CDR1 and CDR2 sequences are MDHEN and SYDVKM. The CDR3 covers 17 residues. V was pared by 4 bases and J by 0 bases, with 18 bases between. In DNA form, the CDR3 reads TGTGCCAGCAGTTCCCGGGCAGGGATACGACCTAACTATGGCTACACCTTC. It translates to CASSSRAGIRPNYGYTF.

The V call is TRBV18, the J call TRBJ2-5, with D perhaps matching TRBD1 (5 bases). The CDR3 extends over 15 amino acids. V shed 1 base and J shed 2 bases, with 11 bases lying between them. The germline V gene encodes CDR1 KGHSH and CDR2 LQKENI. CDR3 DNA sequence: TGTGCCAGCTCACCACGAGAGACAGTGCAAGAGACCCAGTACTTC. Amino acids: CASSPRETVQETQYF.

This clonotype has just a few counts. The chain is built from TRBV6-5 and TRBJ1-5; unclear D gene. CDR3 size: 19 residues. Germline V CDR1 and CDR2: MNHEY, SVGAGI. Trimming removed 4 bases from V and 1 base from J, with 23 bases in between. This CDR3 reads CASSSLGGSPSYSNQPQHF. Here the CDR3 DNA reads TGTGCCAGCAGTTCCCTGGGAGGTAGCCCTTCTTACAGCAATCAGCCCCAGCATTTT.

V gene TRBV5-5 combines with J gene TRBJ2-5; TRBD1 agrees at 12 bases. CDR1 and CDR2 (germline): SGHKS, YYEKEE (reference sequence). The CDR3 runs to 15 residues. V trimming: 6 bases; J trimming: 5 bases; junction bases outside the gene matches: 8. The CDR3 protein is CASTLPGQGAETQYF. The CDR3 DNA follows: TGTGCCAGCACCCTTCCGGGACAGGGGGCCGAGACCCAGTACTTC.

The chain couples TRBV6-6 to TRBJ1-4; TRBD1 agrees at 9 bases. V shed 5 bases, J shed 7 bases, and the junction held 8 bases outside the gene matches. The CDR3 extends over 15 amino acids. CDR1 is MNHNY and CDR2 is SVGAGI in the germline V gene (reference sequence). CDR3 nucleotide sequence: TGTGCCAGCAGTCCGGGGACAGGGCTGGGTGAAAAACTGTTTTTT. Translated: CASSPGTGLGEKLFF.

This clonotype was seen many times. This chain uses TRBV10-2 with TRBJ1-3; no reliable D call. This CDR3 has 14 amino acids. Germline values: CDR1 WSHSY, CDR2 SAAADI. V was cut by 2 bases and J by 4 bases, with 9 bases left in between. In DNA form, the CDR3 reads TGCGCCAGCAGTGAGGTCACGTACGGAAACACCATATATTTT. Its protein is CASSEVTYGNTIYF.